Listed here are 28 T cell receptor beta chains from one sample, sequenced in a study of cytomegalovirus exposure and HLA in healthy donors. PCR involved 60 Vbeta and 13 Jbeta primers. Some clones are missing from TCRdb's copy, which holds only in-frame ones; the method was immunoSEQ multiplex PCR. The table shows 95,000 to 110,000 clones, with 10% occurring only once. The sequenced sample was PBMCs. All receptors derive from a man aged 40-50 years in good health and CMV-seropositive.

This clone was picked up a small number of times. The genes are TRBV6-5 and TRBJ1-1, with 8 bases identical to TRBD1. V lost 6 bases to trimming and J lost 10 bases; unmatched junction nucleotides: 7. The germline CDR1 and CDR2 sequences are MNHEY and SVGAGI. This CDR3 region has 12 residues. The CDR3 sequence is CASRSHGQGAFF. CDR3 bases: TGTGCCAGCAGATCCCACGGACAGGGAGCTTTCTTT.

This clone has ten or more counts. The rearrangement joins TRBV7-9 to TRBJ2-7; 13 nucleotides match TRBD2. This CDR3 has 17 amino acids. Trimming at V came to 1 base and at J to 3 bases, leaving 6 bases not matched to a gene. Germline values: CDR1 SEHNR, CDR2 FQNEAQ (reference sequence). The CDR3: CASSLGPGTSGNYEQYF. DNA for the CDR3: TGTGCCAGCAGCTTAGGCCCGGGGACTAGCGGGAACTACGAGCAGTACTTC.

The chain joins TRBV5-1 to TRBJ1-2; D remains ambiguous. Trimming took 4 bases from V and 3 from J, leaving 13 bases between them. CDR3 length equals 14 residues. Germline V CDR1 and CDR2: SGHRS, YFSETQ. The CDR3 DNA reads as TGCGCCAGCAGCCTGCGCGGGGATCACTATGGCTACACCTTC. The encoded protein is CASSLRGDHYGYTF.

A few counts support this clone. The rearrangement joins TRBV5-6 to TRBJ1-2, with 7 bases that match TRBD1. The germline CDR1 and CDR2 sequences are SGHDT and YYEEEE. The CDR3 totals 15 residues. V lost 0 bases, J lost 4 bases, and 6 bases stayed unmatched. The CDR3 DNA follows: TGTGCCAGCAGCTTGGGGACCGGGACAGCCTATGGCTACACCTTC. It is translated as CASSLGTGTAYGYTF.

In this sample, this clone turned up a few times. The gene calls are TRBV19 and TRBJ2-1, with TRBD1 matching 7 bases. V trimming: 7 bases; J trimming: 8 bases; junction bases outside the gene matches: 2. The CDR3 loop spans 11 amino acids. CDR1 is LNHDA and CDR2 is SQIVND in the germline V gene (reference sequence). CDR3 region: CASKTGHEQFF. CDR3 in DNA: TGTGCCAGTAAGACAGGGCATGAGCAGTTCTTC.

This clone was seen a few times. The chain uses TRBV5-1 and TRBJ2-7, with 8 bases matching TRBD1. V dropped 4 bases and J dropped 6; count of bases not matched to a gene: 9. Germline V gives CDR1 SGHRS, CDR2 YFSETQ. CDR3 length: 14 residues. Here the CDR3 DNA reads TGCGCCAGCAGCGTGGGACAGGTGCCTTCCGAGCAGTACTTC. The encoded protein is CASSVGQVPSEQYF.

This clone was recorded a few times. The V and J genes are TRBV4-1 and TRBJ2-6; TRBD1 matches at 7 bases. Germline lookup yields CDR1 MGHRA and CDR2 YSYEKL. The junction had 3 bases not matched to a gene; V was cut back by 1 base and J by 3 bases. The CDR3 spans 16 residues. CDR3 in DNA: TGCGCCAGCAGCCAAGCAGGGGGATATGGGGCCAACGTCCTGACTTTC. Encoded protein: CASSQAGGYGANVLTF.

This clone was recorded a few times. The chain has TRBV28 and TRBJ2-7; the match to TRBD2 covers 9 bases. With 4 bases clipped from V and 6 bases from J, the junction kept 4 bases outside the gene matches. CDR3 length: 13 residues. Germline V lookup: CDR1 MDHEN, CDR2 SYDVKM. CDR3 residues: CASSSGTSSEQYF. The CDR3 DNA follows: TGTGCCAGCAGTTCCGGGACTAGCTCCGAGCAGTACTTC.

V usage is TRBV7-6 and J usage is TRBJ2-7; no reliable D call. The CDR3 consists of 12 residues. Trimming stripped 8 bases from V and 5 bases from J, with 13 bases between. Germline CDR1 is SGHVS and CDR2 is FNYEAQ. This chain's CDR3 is CASPNEADEQYF. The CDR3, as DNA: TGTGCCAGCCCAAACGAGGCGGACGAGCAGTACTTC.

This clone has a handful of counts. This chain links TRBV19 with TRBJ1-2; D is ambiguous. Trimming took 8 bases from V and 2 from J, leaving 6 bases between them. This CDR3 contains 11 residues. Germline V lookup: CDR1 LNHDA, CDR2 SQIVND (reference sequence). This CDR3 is CASFENYGYTF. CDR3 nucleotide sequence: TGTGCCAGTTTTGAGAACTATGGCTACACCTTC.

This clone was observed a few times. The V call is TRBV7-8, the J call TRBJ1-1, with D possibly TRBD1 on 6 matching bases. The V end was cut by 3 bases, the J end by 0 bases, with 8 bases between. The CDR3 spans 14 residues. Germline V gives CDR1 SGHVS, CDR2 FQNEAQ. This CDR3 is CASSFRGLNTEAFF. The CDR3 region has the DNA TGTGCCAGCAGCTTCAGGGGACTGAACACTGAAGCTTTCTTT.

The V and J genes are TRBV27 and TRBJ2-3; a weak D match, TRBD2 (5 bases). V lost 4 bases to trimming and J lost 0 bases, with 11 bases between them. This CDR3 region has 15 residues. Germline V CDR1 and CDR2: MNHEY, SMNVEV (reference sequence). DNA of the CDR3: TGTGCCAGCAGTTCTACGCGGGCCAGCACAGATACGCAGTATTTT. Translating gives CASSSTRASTDTQYF.

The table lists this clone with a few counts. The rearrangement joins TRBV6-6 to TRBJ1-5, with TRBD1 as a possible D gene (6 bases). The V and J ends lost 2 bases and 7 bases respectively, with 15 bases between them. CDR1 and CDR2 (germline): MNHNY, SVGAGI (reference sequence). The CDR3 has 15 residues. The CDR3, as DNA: TGTGCCAGCAGTTACCATTACAGGGATAGCCAGCCCCAGCATTTT. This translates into CASSYHYRDSQPQHF.

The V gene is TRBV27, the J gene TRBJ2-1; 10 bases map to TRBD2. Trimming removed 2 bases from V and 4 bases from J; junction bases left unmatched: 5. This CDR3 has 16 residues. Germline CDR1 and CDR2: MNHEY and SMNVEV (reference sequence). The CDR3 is CASSLGLAGVYNEQFF. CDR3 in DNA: TGTGCCAGCAGTTTAGGCCTAGCGGGAGTTTACAATGAGCAGTTCTTC.

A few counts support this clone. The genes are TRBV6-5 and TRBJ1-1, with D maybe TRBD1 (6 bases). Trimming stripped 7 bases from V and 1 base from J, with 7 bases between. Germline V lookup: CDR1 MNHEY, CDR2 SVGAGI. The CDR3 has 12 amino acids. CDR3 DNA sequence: TGTGCCAGCATGGGACAGAACACTGAAGCTTTCTTT. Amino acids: CASMGQNTEAFF.

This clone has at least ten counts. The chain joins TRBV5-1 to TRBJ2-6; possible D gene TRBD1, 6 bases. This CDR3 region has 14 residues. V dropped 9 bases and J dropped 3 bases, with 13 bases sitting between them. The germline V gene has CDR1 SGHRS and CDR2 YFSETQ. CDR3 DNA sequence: TGCGCCACCGCGGACAGCCTTGGGGCCAACGTCCTGACTTTC. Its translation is CATADSLGANVLTF.

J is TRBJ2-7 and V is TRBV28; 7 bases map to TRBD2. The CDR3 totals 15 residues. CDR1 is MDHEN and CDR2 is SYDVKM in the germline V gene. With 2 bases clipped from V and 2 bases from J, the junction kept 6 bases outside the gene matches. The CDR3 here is CASSLGGGETYEQYF. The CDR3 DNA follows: TGTGCCAGCAGTTTAGGGGGAGGGGAAACCTACGAGCAGTACTTC.

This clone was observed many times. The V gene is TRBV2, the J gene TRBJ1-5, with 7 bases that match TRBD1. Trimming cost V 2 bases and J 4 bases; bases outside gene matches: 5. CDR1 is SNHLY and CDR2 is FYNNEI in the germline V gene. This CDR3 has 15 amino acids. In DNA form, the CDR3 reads TGTGCCAGCAGTGAATGGGCAGGGGGTAATCAGCCCCAGCATTTT. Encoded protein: CASSEWAGGNQPQHF.

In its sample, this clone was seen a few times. CDR3 protein: CSVVEDRGSYGYTF. The CDR3 coding sequence is TGCAGCGTTGTAGAGGACAGGGGAAGCTATGGCTACACCTTC. V is TRBV29-1 and J is TRBJ1-2, with 9 bases aligning to TRBD1. This CDR3 has 14 residues. Trimming removed 4 bases from V and 4 bases from J; junction bases left unmatched: 7. Germline V gives CDR1 SQVTM, CDR2 ANQGSEA.

CDR3 coding DNA: TGCGCCAGCAGTGAGTCGGGAGCGAGCTCCTACAATGAGCAGTTCTTC. Amino acid sequence: CASSESGASSYNEQFF. V gene TRBV10-1 combines with J gene TRBJ2-1; weak D call: TRBD2 (5 bases). The CDR3 runs 16 residues. The V end lost 0 bases, the J end lost 0 bases, and 9 bases lay between the germline ends. The germline V gene has CDR1 WNHNN and CDR2 SYGVQD (reference sequence).

CDR3 sequence (DNA): TGTGCCAGCAGCCCAGGGGAGATCGGCGAGCAGTACTTC. Protein sequence: CASSPGEIGEQYF. The genes are TRBV7-8 and TRBJ2-7, with a weak D call TRBD1 (6 bases). This CDR3 has 13 amino acids. V was pared by 5 bases and J by 6 bases, with 14 bases between. The germline CDR1 and CDR2 sequences are SGHVS and FQNEAQ. Based on the CDR3 plus reference TRBV7-8 and TRBJ2-7, the full variable domain is GAGVSQSPRYKVAKRGQDVALRCDPISGHVSLFWYQQALGQGPEFLTYFQNEAQLDKSGLPSDRFFAERPEGSVSTLKIQRTQQEDSAVYLCASSPGEIGEQYFGPGTRLTVT.

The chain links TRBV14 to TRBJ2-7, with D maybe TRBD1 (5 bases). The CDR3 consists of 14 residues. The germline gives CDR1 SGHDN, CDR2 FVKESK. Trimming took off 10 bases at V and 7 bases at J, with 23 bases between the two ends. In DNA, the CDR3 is TGTGCCACCTCTCACGGACATTTCATGAGTGAGCAGTACTTC. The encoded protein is CATSHGHFMSEQYF.

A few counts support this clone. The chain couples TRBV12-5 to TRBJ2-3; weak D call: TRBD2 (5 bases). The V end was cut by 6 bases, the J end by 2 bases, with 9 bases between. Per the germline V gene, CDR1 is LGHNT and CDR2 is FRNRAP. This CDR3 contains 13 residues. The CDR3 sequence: CASGAGDTDTQYF. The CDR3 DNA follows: TGTGCTAGTGGAGCCGGGGACACAGATACGCAGTATTTT.

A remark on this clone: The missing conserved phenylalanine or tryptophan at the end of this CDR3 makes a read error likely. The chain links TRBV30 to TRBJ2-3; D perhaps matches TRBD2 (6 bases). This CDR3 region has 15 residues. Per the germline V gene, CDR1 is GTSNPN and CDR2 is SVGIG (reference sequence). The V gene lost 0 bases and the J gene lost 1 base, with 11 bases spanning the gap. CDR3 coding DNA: TGTGCCTGGAGTGTCGTTGGCGGGGGCACAGATACGCAGTATGTT. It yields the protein CAWSVVGGGTDTQYV.

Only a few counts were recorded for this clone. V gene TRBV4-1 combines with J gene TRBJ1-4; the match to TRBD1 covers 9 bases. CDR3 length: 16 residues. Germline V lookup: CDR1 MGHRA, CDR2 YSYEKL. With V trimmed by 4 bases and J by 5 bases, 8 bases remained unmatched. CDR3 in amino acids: CASSRNPGQGNEKLFF. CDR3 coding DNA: TGCGCCAGCAGCCGCAACCCGGGACAGGGAAATGAAAAACTGTTTTTT.

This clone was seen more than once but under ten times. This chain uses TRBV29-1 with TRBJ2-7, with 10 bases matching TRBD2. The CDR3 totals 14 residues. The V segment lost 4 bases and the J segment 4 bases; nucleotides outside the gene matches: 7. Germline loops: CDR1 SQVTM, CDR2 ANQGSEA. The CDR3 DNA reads TGCAGCGTTGTACTAGCGGGACACCTATACGAGCAGTACTTC. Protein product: CSVVLAGHLYEQYF.

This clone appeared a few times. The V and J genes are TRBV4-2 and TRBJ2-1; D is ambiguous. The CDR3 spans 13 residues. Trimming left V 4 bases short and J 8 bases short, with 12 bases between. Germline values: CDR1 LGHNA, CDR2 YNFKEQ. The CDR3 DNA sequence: TGTGCCAGCAGCCCGACATTATTGGATGAGCAGTTCTTC. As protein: CASSPTLLDEQFF.

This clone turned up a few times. The CDR3 DNA reads TGCGCCAGCTCCAGGGGCGACTCGCTCCCCTACGAGCAGTACTTC. It yields the protein CASSRGDSLPYEQYF. The chain carries TRBV5-1 and TRBJ2-7, with D tentatively TRBD1 (6 bases). V lost 7 bases and J lost 2, with 19 bases in between. The CDR3 consists of 15 residues. Germline V lookup: CDR1 SGHRS, CDR2 YFSETQ.